These 23 T cell receptor beta chains were sequenced from one sample in a study of patients and donors after allogeneic stem cell transplantation. TCRdb redid the calling of the RT-PCR reads with MiXCR, one entry per CDR3 protein. This sample has about 34,000 distinct CDR3 sequences, with more than 35% found just once. The sequenced sample was blood, either unsorted or a sorted T cell fraction (not recorded which). The receptors derive from a human donor who was either an allogeneic HSCT recipient or a stem cell or donor lymphocyte infusion donor (not recorded which). It is not recorded whose cells these are; they may come from a transplant donor.

Judged by abundance, this clonotype is medium-sized. The rearrangement links TRBV24-1 to TRBJ1-5; the D is unclear. This CDR3 contains 16 residues. V gave up 5 bases and J gave up 2 bases, with 15 bases separating them. Germline loops: CDR1 KGHDR, CDR2 SFDVKD. The chain's CDR3 is CATSVVGGLGNQPQHF. The CDR3 region has the DNA TGTGCCACCAGTGTTGTAGGCGGCCTAGGCAATCAGCCCCAGCATTTT.

This chain connects TRBV19 to TRBJ2-3, with D tentatively TRBD1 (5 bases). Germline-derived CDR1 and CDR2 are LNHDA and SQIVND (reference sequence). The CDR3 totals 10 residues. V lost 7 bases and J lost 10, with 9 bases in between. DNA of the CDR3: TGTGCCAGTAATTACAGGCCGCAGTATTTT. It translates to CASNYRPQYF.

This sequence joins TRBV13 and TRBJ2-3; D gene uncertain. V was trimmed by 5 bases and J by 6 bases, leaving 9 bases between them. CDR1 PRHDT and CDR2 FYEKMQ come from the germline V gene (reference sequence). The CDR3 has 12 residues. CDR3 residues: CASSPNLDTQYF. The CDR3 coding sequence is TGTGCCAGCAGCCCAAACTTGGATACGCAGTATTTT.

The V and J genes are TRBV4-3 and TRBJ1-4, with D tentatively TRBD1 (5 bases). The V end lost 3 bases, the J end lost 5 bases, and 16 bases lay between the germline ends. CDR1 is LGHNA and CDR2 is YSLEER in the germline V gene. The CDR3 runs 16 residues. CDR3 protein: CASSQSEGLGNEKLFF. The DNA for the CDR3 is TGCGCCAGCAGCCAGTCGGAGGGGCTGGGAAATGAAAAACTGTTTTTT.

The chain couples TRBV4-3 to TRBJ1-1; D is possibly TRBD1 (6 bases). The CDR3 spans 17 residues. The germline V and J ends were trimmed by 1 base and 3 bases, with 18 bases remaining between them. Germline V gene lookup returns CDR1 LGHNA and CDR2 YSLEER. CDR3 region: CASSQVFGAGEYTEAFF. The CDR3 nucleotides are TGCGCCAGCAGCCAAGTATTCGGGGCAGGGGAGTACACTGAAGCTTTCTTT.

V and J are TRBV6-7 and TRBJ2-1; D remains unclear. TRBV6-7 is marked as an open reading frame, function uncertain. The germline V and J ends were trimmed by 7 bases and 4 bases, with 11 bases remaining between them. This CDR3 is built from 13 residues. This chain's CDR3 is CASIQTDYNEQFF. In DNA form, the CDR3 reads TGTGCCAGCATCCAGACTGATTACAATGAGCAGTTCTTC.

This clonotype has more than one count but fewer than ten. The chain has TRBV5-1 and TRBJ1-2, with D tentatively TRBD1 (6 bases). The CDR3 runs 16 residues. With 1 base removed from V and 2 bases from J, the gap between germline ends came to 15 bases. Germline assignment: CDR1 SGHRS and CDR2 YFSETQ. CDR3 residues: CASSLKTGSPNYGYTF. The CDR3 DNA is TGCGCCAGCAGCTTGAAGACAGGATCTCCGAACTATGGCTACACCTTC.

This clonotype is medium-sized in the sample. V gene TRBV29-1 combines with J gene TRBJ2-1; 13 nucleotides line up with TRBD2. J lost 8 bases, V lost 0 bases, and 7 bases had no gene match. Germline values: CDR1 SQVTM, CDR2 ANQGSEA. CDR3 length equals 16 residues. CDR3 residues: CSVEDRGLAGWDEQFF. The CDR3 DNA sequence: TGCAGCGTTGAAGATCGGGGACTAGCGGGATGGGATGAGCAGTTCTTC.

The J gene is TRBJ2-2, the V gene TRBV5-1, with 10 bases aligning to TRBD1. Germline CDR1 SGHRS, CDR2 YFSETQ. The junction had 6 bases not matched to a gene; V was cut back by 0 bases and J by 4 bases. The CDR3 loop spans 17 amino acids. This chain's CDR3 is CASSLATGTGVTGELFF. In DNA, the CDR3 is TGCGCCAGCAGCTTGGCCACTGGGACAGGGGTCACCGGGGAGCTGTTTTTT.

This sequence joins TRBV29-1 and TRBJ2-1, with 8 bases lining up with TRBD1. The length of the CDR3 is 13 residues. Germline values: CDR1 SQVTM, CDR2 ANQGSEA. CDR3 nucleotide sequence: TGCGGATCCTGGGGACAGGTCTACAATGAGCAGTTCTTC. It yields the protein CGSWGQVYNEQFF.

The chain employs TRBV20-1 and TRBJ2-3; D is uncertain. Trimming pared 0 bases from V and 5 bases from J, leaving 12 bases between. The CDR3 length is 14 residues. From germline, CDR1 is DFQATT and CDR2 SNEGSKA (reference sequence). The DNA of the CDR3 is TGCAGTGCTAGAGATCCTGGAAGGAGAGATACGCAGTATTTT. As protein: CSARDPGRRDTQYF.

The rearrangement joins TRBV11-2 to TRBJ2-3; TRBD2 is a possible D gene (6 bases). The CDR3 loop spans 15 amino acids. The V gene's germline CDR1 is SGHAT and CDR2 FQNNGV. V lost 5 bases to trimming and J lost 6 bases, with 18 bases between them. CDR3 sequence: CASSLIRGGWDTQYF. The DNA for the CDR3 is TGTGCCAGCAGCCTGATACGGGGAGGATGGGATACGCAGTATTTT.

This chain links TRBV7-9 with TRBJ1-5, with D perhaps matching TRBD1 (5 bases). V lost 5 bases to trimming and J lost 7 bases, with 9 bases between them. Germline CDR1 reads SEHNR; CDR2 reads FQNEAQ (reference sequence). The CDR3 runs to 12 residues. The CDR3 nucleotides are TGTGCCAGCAGCCAAGGGGACCAGCCCCAGCATTTT. Amino acids: CASSQGDQPQHF.

This rearrangement joins TRBV7-9 to TRBJ2-7; 7 nucleotides match TRBD1. This CDR3 contains 13 residues. Germline CDR1 SEHNR, CDR2 FQNEAQ (reference sequence). V dropped 5 bases and J dropped 4; count of bases not matched to a gene: 5. This CDR3 reads CASSPTGLYEQYV. In nucleotides, the CDR3 is TGTGCCAGCAGCCCGACAGGGTTATACGAGCAGTACGTC.

V gene TRBV27 combines with J gene TRBJ2-3, with 9 positions matching TRBD1. V lost 3 bases, J lost 3 bases, and 4 bases stayed unmatched. The CDR3 has 15 residues. CDR1 is MNHEY, CDR2 SMNVEV, per germline (reference sequence). CDR3 sequence: CASSFGDRDTDTQYF. CDR3 DNA sequence: TGTGCCAGCAGTTTTGGGGACAGGGATACAGATACGCAGTATTTT.

This clonotype came up a few times. V and J are TRBV5-1 and TRBJ1-1; tentative D call: TRBD1 (5 bases). The CDR3 is 14 amino acids. Germline assignment: CDR1 SGHRS and CDR2 YFSETQ. V lost 1 base to trimming and J lost 5 bases, with 12 bases between them. In nucleotides, the CDR3 is TGCGCCAGCAGCTTGCTGGGGCGCAGGACTGAAGCTTTCTTT. Translating gives CASSLLGRRTEAFF.

This clonotype was picked up many times. The chain carries TRBV11-2 and TRBJ1-1; D remains ambiguous. Looked up from germline, CDR1 is SGHAT and CDR2 is FQNNGV. This CDR3 comprises 13 residues. V lost 5 bases and J 6 bases, leaving 13 bases between the germline ends. CDR3 amino acids: CASSRREWAEAFF. The CDR3 DNA is TGTGCCAGCAGCAGACGTGAGTGGGCTGAAGCTTTCTTT.

In this sample, this clonotype turned up a few times. CDR3: CASSPSGRTSDYNEQFF. The CDR3 DNA reads as TGTGCCAGCAGTCCATCCGGCCGGACTAGCGACTACAATGAGCAGTTCTTC. The rearrangement links TRBV28 to TRBJ2-1, with 9 bases lining up with TRBD2. V gave up 5 bases and J gave up 3 bases; unmatched junction bases: 11. The V gene's germline CDR1 is MDHEN and CDR2 SYDVKM. There are 17 residues in the CDR3. The variable domain in full, with the rest retrieved from reference TRBV28 and TRBJ2-1, is DVKVTQSSRYLVKRTGEKVFLECVQDMDHENMFWYRQDPGLGLRLIYFSYDVKMKEKGDIPEGYSVSREKKERFSLILESASTNQTSMYLCASSPSGRTSDYNEQFFGPGTRLTVL.

J is TRBJ2-1 and V is TRBV6-6; D ambiguous. The CDR3 totals 15 residues. Trimming took 0 bases from V and 8 from J, leaving 14 bases between them. Germline assignment: CDR1 MNHNY and CDR2 SVGAGI (reference sequence). Here the CDR3 DNA reads TGTGCCAGCAGTTACTCGATTTGGGATTACGATGAGCAGTTCTTC. Protein sequence: CASSYSIWDYDEQFF.

The CDR3 sequence is CSARKSLNTEAFF. The CDR3, as DNA: TGCAGTGCTAGAAAGTCTCTGAACACTGAAGCTTTCTTT. J is TRBJ1-1 and V is TRBV20-1; D ambiguous. Germline V lookup: CDR1 DFQATT, CDR2 SNEGSKA (reference sequence). The CDR3 spans 13 residues. Trimming removed 2 bases at V and 0 bases at J, with 7 bases between.

This chain links TRBV12-3 or TRBV12-4 with TRBJ2-1, with TRBD2 matching over 7 bases. The CDR3 runs 14 residues. J was trimmed by 6 bases and V by 4 bases; bases with no gene match: 6. CDR3: CASSSRDYFNEQFF. The CDR3 DNA follows: TGTGCCAGCAGTTCCCGGGACTACTTCAATGAGCAGTTCTTC.

This clonotype was found a few times. V is TRBV4-3 and J is TRBJ1-1; 7 positions match TRBD1. Germline CDR1 LGHNA, CDR2 YSLEER. After removal of 1 base from V and 8 bases from J, the junction contained 4 bases not matched to a gene. The CDR3 extends over 13 amino acids. The CDR3 region has the DNA TGCGCCAGCAGCCAAGGAAGACAGGGAGAAGCTTTCTTT. This codes for CASSQGRQGEAFF.

The V and J genes are TRBV7-2 and TRBJ1-1; D is unresolved. The CDR3 sequence is 14 residues long. Trimming cost V 5 bases and J 1 base, with 11 bases left between them. CDR1 is SGHTA and CDR2 is FQGNSA in the germline V gene. The CDR3 reads CASSPSEANTEAFF. The CDR3 DNA reads TGTGCCAGCAGCCCTTCCGAAGCGAACACTGAAGCTTTCTTT.